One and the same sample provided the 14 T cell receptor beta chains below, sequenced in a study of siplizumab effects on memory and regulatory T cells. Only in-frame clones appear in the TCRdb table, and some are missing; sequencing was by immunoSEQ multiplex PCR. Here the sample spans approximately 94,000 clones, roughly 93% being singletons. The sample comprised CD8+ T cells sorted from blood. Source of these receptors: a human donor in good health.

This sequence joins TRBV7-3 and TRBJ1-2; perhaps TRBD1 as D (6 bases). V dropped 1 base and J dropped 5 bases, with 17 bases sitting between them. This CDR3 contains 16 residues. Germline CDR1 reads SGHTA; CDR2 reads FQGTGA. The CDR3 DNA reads TGTGCCAGCAGCTTAATCCAACAGGGATCGGGGTATGGCTACACCTTC. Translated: CASSLIQQGSGYGYTF.

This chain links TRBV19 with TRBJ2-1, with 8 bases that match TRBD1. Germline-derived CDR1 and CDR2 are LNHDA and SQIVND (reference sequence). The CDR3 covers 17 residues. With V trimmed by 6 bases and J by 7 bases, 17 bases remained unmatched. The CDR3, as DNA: TGTGCCAGTAGCGAACCAACCCCAAGACAGGGGAGAAATGAGCAGTTCTTC. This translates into CASSEPTPRQGRNEQFF.

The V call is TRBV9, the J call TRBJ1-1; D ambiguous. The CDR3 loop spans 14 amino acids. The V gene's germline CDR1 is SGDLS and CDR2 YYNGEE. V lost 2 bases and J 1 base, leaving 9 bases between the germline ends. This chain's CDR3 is CASSVAATNTEAFF. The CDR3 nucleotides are TGTGCCAGCAGCGTGGCGGCGACGAACACTGAAGCTTTCTTT.

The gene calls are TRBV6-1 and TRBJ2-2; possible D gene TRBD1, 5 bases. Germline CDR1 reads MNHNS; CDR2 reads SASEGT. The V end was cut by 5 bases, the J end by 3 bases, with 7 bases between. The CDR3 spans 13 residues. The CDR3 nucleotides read TGTGCCAGCAGTCAGACAGACACCGGGGAGCTGTTTTTT. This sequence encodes CASSQTDTGELFF.

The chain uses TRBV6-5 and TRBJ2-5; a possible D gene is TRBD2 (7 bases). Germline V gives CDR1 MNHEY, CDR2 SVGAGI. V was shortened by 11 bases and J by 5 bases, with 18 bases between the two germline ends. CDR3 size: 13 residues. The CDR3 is CAGGGPGPETQYF. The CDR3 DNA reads TGTGCCGGCGGGGGCCCAGGGCCCGAGACCCAGTACTTC.

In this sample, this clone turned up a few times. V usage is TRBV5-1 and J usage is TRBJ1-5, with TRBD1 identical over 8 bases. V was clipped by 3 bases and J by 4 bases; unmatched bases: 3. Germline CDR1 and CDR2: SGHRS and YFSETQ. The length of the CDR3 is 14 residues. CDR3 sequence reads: CASSSTGGNQPQHF. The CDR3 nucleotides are TGCGCCAGCAGCTCAACAGGGGGGAATCAGCCCCAGCATTTT.

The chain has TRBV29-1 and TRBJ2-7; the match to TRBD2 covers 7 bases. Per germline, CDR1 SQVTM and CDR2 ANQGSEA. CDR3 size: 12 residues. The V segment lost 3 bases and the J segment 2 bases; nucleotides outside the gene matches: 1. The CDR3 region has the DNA TGCAGCGTTGAGGCGGGGGCCTACGAGCAGTACTTC. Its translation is CSVEAGAYEQYF.

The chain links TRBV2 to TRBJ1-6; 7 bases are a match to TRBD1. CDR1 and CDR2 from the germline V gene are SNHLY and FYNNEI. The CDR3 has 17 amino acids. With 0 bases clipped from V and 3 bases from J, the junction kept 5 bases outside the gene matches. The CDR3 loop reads CASSEAGTGDYNSPLHF. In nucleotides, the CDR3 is TGTGCCAGCAGTGAAGCGGGAACAGGGGACTATAATTCACCCCTCCACTTT.

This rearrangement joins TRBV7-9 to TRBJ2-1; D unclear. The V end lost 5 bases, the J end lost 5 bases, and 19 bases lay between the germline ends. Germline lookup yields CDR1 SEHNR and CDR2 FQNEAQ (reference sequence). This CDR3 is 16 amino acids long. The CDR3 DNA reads TGTGCCAGCAGCCCGTCGTTGGCCCCTCCTAACAATGAGCAGTTCTTC. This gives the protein CASSPSLAPPNNEQFF.

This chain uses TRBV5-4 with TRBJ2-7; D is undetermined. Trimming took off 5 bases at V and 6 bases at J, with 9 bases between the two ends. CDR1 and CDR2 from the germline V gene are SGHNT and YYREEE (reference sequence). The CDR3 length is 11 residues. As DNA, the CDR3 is TGTGCCAGCAGGATCCCTGCCGAGCAGTACTTC. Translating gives CASRIPAEQYF. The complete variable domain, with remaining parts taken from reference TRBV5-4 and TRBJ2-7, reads ETGVTQSPTHLIKTRGQQVTLRCSSQSGHNTVSWYQQALGQGPQFIFQYYREEENGRGNFPPRFSGLQFPNYSSELNVNALELDDSALYLCASRIPAEQYFGPGTRLTVT.

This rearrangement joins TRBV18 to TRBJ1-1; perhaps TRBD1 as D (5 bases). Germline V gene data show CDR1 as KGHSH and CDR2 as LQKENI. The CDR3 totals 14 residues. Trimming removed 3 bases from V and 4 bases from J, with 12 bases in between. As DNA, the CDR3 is TGTGCCAGCTCACCTGGGGGGAGCCTCACTGAAGCTTTCTTT. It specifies CASSPGGSLTEAFF.

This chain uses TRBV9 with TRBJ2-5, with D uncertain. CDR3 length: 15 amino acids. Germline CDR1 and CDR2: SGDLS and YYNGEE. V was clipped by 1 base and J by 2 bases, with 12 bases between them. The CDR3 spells CASSVTGRGQETQYF. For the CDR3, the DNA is TGTGCCAGCAGCGTAACGGGCCGAGGACAAGAGACCCAGTACTTC.

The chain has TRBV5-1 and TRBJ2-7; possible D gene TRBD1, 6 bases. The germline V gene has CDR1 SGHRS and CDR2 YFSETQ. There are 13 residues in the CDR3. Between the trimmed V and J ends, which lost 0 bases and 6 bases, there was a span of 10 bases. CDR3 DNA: TGCGCCAGCAGCTTGGTTCAGGGGTCCGAGCAGTACTTC. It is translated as CASSLVQGSEQYF.

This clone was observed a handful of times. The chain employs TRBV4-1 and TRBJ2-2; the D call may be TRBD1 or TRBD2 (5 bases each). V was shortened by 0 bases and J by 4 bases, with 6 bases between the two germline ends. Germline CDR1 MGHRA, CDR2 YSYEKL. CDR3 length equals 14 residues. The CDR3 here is CASSQDGGTGELFF. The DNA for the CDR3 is TGCGCCAGCAGCCAAGATGGGGGCACCGGGGAGCTGTTTTTT.